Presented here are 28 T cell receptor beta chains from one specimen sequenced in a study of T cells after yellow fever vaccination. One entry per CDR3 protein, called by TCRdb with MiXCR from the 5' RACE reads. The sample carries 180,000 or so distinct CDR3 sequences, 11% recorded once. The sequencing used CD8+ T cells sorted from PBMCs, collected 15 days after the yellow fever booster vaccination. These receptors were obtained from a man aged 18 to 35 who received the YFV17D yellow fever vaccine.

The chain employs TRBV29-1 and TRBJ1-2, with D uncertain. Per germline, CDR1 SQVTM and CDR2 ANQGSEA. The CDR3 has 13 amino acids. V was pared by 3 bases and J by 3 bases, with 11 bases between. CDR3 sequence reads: CSVDYGVDYGYTF. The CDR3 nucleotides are TGCAGCGTTGATTACGGGGTGGACTATGGCTACACCTTC.

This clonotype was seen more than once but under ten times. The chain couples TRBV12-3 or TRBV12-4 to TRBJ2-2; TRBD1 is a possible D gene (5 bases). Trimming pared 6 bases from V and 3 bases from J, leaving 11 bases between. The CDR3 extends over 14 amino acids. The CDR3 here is CASSPRQYTGELFF. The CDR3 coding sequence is TGTGCCAGCAGCCCACGACAGTACACCGGGGAGCTGTTTTTT.

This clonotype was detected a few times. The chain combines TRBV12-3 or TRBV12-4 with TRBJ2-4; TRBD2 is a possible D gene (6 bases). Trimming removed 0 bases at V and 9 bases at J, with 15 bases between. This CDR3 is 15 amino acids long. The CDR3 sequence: CASSLALGGLGIQYF. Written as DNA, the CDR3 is TGTGCCAGCAGTTTAGCGCTGGGGGGTCTAGGCATTCAGTACTTC.

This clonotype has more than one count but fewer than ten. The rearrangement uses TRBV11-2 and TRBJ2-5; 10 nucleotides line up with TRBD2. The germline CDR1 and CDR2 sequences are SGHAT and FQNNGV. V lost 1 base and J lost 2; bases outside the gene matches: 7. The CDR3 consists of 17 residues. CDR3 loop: CASSLGTSGWGQETQYF. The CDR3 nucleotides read TGTGCCAGCAGCTTAGGGACTAGCGGATGGGGGCAAGAGACCCAGTACTTC.

CDR3 DNA: TGTGCCAGCAGTTACAGAGCAGCAGATACGCAGTATTTT. Protein product: CASSYRAADTQYF. V and J are TRBV6-6 and TRBJ2-3; no firm D call. This CDR3 spans 13 amino acids. The germline V gene encodes CDR1 MNHNY and CDR2 SVGAGI (reference sequence). Trimming stripped 2 bases from V and 4 bases from J, with 7 bases between.

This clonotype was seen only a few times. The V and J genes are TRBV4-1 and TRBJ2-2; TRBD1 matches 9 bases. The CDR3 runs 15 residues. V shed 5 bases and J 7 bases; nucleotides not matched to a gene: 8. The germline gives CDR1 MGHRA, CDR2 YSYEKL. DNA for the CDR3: TGCGCCAGCAGCTTGCGACAGGGGGGTAACGGGGAGCTGTTTTTT. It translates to CASSLRQGGNGELFF.

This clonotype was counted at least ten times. The CDR3 protein is CASSQDERDGNEQFF. CDR3 bases: TGCGCCAGCAGCCAAGATGAGAGGGACGGGAATGAGCAGTTCTTC. The chain carries TRBV4-1 and TRBJ2-1; D might be TRBD1 or TRBD2, each matching 5 bases. V dropped 0 bases and J dropped 7 bases, with 13 bases sitting between them. CDR3 length: 15 residues. Germline V lookup: CDR1 MGHRA, CDR2 YSYEKL.

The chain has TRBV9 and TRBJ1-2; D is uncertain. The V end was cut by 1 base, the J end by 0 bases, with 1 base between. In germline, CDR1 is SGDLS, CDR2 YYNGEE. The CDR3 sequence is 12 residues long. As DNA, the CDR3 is TGTGCCAGCAGCGTACCTAACTATGGCTACACCTTC. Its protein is CASSVPNYGYTF.

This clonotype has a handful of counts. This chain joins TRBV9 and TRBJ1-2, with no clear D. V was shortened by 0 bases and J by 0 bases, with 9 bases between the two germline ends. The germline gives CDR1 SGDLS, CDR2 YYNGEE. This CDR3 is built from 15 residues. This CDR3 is CASSVGGPTNYGYTF. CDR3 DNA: TGTGCCAGCAGCGTAGGAGGGCCCACTAACTATGGCTACACCTTC.

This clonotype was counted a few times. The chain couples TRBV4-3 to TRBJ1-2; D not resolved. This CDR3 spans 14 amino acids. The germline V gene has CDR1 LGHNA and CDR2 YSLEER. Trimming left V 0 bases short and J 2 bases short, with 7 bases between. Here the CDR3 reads CASSQEPGNYGYTF. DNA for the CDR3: TGCGCCAGCAGCCAAGAACCCGGGAACTATGGCTACACCTTC.

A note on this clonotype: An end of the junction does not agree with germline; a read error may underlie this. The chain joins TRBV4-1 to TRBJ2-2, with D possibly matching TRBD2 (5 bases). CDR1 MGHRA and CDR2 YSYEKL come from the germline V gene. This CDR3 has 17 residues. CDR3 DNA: TGCGCCGGCAGCCAAGCGCCCTTCCTAGCCTCTCCAGGGGAGCTGTTTTTT. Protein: CAGSQAPFLASPGELFF.

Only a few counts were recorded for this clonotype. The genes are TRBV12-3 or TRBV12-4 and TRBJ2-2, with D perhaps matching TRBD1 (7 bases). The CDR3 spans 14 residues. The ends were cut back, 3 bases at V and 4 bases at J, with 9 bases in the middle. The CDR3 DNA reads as TGTGCCAGCAGTTTGCAGGGGGGCACCGGGGAGCTGTTTTTT. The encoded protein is CASSLQGGTGELFF.

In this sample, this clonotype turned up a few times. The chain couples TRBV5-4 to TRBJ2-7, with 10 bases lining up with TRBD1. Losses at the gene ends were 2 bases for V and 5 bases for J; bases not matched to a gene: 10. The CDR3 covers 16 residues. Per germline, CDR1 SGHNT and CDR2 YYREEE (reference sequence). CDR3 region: CASSFVGQGGFNEQYF. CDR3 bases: TGTGCCAGCAGCTTCGTCGGACAGGGGGGATTTAACGAGCAGTACTTC.

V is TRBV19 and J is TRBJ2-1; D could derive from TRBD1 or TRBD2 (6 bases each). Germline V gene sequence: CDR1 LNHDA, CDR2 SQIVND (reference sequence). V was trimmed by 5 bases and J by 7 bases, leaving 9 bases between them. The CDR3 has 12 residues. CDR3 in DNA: TGTGCCAGTAGTGGGGGGCGGAATGAGCAGTTCTTC. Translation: CASSGGRNEQFF. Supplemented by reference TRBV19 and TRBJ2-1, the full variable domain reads DGGITQSPKYLFRKEGQNVTLSCEQNLNHDAMYWYRQDPGQGLRLIYYSQIVNDFQKGDIAEGYSVSREKKESFPLTVTSAQKNPTAFYLCASSGGRNEQFFGPGTRLTVL.

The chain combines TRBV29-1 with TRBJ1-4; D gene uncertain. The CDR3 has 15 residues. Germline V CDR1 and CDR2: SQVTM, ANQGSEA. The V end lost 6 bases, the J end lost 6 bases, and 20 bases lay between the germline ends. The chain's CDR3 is CSVDLSGRGDEKLFF. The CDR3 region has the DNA TGCAGCGTCGACCTTTCTGGGCGTGGGGATGAAAAACTGTTTTTT.

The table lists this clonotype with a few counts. The CDR3 reads CASSYSSGGLKEAFF. The CDR3 DNA follows: TGTGCCAGCAGTTACTCCTCTGGGGGGCTCAAGGAGGCTTTCTTT. The chain combines TRBV6-5 with TRBJ1-1; D may be TRBD1 (6 bases). The CDR3 has 15 amino acids. Trimming pared 0 bases from V and 11 bases from J, leaving 19 bases between. The germline CDR1 and CDR2 sequences are MNHEY and SVGAGI.

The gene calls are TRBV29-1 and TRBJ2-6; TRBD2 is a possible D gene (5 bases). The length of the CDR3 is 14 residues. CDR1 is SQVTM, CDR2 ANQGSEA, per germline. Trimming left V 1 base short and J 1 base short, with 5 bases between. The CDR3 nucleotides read TGCAGCGTTGAAGCGGGGTCTGGGGCCAACGTCCTGACTTTC. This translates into CSVEAGSGANVLTF.

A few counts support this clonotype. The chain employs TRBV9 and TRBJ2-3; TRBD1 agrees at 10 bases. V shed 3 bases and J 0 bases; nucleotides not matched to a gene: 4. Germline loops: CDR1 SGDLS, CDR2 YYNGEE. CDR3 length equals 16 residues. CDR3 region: CASSDPGQGSTDTQYF. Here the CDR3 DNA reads TGTGCCAGCAGCGACCCGGGACAGGGGAGCACAGATACGCAGTATTTT.

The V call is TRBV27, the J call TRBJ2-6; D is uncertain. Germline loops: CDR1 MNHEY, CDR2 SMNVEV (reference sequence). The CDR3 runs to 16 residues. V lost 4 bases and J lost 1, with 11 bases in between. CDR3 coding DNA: TGTGCCAGCAGTTACATACGGCGTTCTGGGGCCAACGTCCTGACTTTC. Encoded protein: CASSYIRRSGANVLTF.

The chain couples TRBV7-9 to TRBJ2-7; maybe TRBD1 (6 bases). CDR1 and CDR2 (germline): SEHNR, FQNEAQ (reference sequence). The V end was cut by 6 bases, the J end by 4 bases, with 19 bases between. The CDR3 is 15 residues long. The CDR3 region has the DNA TGTGCCAGCAGTCGGGACACCGCCCCGAGATACGAGCAGTACGTC. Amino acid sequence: CASSRDTAPRYEQYV.

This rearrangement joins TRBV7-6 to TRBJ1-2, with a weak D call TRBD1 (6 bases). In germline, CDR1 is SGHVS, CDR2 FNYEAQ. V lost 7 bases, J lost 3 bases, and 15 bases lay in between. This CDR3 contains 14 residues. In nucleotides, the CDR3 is TGTGCCAGCACCCCTGGGGCAGGGGACTATGGCTACACCTTC. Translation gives CASTPGAGDYGYTF.

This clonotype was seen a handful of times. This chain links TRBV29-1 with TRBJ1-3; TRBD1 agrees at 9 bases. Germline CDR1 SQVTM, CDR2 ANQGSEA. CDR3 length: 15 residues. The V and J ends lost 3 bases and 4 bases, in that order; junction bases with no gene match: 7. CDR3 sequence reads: CSVDAQGARGNTIYF. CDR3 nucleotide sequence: TGCAGCGTTGACGCACAGGGGGCGCGGGGAAACACCATATATTTT.

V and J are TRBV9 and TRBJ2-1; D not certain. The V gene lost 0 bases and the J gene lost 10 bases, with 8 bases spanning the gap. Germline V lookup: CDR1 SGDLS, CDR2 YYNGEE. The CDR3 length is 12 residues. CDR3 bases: TGTGCCAGCAGCGTAGTTCCTCGGGAGCAGTTCTTC. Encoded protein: CASSVVPREQFF.

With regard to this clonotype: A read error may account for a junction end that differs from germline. The CDR3, as DNA: TGTGCCAGCAGGCCGGAGGAGGGGAACCCCGGGGAGCTGTTTTTT. Residues: CASRPEEGNPGELFF. V is TRBV2 and J is TRBJ2-2; a possible D gene is TRBD2 (6 bases). Germline V gene data show CDR1 as SNHLY and CDR2 as FYNNEI. The CDR3 is 15 residues long.

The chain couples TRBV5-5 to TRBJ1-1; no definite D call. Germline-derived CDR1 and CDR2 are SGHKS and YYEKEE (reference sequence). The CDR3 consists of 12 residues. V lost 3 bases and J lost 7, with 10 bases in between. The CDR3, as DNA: TGTGCCAGCAGCTACGTAAAGGGTGAAGCTTTCTTT. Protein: CASSYVKGEAFF.

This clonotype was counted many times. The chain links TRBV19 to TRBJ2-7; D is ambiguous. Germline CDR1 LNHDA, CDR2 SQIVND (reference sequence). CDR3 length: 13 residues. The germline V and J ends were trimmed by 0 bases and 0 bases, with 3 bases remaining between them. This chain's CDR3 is CASSIEASYEQYF. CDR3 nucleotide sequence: TGTGCCAGTAGTATAGAGGCCTCCTACGAGCAGTACTTC.

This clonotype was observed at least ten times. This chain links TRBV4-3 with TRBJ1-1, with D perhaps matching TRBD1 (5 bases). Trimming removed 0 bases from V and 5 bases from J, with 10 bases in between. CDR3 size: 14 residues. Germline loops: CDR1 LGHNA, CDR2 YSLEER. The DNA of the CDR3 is TGCGCCAGCAGCCAAGATGGGGGGTGGACTGAAGCTTTCTTT. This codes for CASSQDGGWTEAFF.

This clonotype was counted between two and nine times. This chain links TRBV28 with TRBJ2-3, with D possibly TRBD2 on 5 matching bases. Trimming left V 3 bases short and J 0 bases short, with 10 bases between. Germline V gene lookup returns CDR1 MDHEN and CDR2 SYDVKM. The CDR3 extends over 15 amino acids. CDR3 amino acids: CASSFGKSSTDTQYF. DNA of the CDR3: TGTGCCAGCAGTTTCGGGAAATCTAGCACAGATACGCAGTATTTT.